The entry below gives a single T cell receptor beta chain sequence along with its context. Its antigen is as yet unknown. Germline-derived CDR1 and CDR2 are MGHRA and YSYEKL. The CDR3 runs to 19 residues. V gave up 4 bases and J gave up 0 bases; unmatched junction bases: 16. The data were obtained in a study of regulatory T cells in long-lasting Graves disease. General study findings and limits: The study found lower TCR diversity in persistent Graves' patients than in newly diagnosed ones.

Time point here: newly diagnosed GD, antithyroid drugs for less than 3 months. PBMC-derived RNA was used for the TCR library. Arm-PCR with iRepertoire HTBI primers amplified the CDR3 regions for these TCR beta libraries. Authors' data handling: Identification across samples found some 60 TRBV and fewer than 15 TRBJ segments. TCRdb processed the multiplex PCR reads anew with MiXCR; each CDR3 protein has one entry. It is TCRdb's table, rather than the study itself, that gives the V and J calls and clone size. The sample lists about 420,000 distinct CDR3 sequences, less than 20% occurring once. These records were also assigned to another study, of T cells in Graves' hyperthyroidism and ophthalmopathy.

The sequence came from a woman aged 18-29 years with Graves disease. The material sequenced was peripheral blood mononuclear cells (PBMCs), taken at new diagnosis, from a patient treated with antithyroid drugs. The chain couples TRBV4-1 to TRBJ2-3; 7 nucleotides line up with TRBD2. DNA for the CDR3: TGCGCCAGCAGCCCCCCCTTGGGAGGGAGGAAATACAGCACAGATACGCAGTATTTT. This codes for CASSPPLGGRKYSTDTQYF.